The source of this T cell receptor (beta chain) is a study of post-analysis software for immune sequencing data (dated by TCRdb to between 2015 and 2016). At the level of the whole study: Recorded disease courses included relapsing-remitting, secondary progressive and progressive-relapsing multiple sclerosis, with some patients lacking subtype annotation. The multiple sclerosis patient repertoires were compared with 11 previously published healthy control repertoires from donors aged about 6 to 26 years. A subset of samples was prepared in parallel using single-end sample barcoding, then pooled and co-amplified after Illumina adapter ligation. On the study overall, not on this receptor specifically: Strong co-clustering of samples prepared in the same batch was shown by direct clustering with F measure, prompting a batch-effect correction. The control group was slightly older than the multiple sclerosis patient group. Significantly lower normalized Chao1 diversity was found in multiple sclerosis patients than in controls, suggesting substantial peripheral T-cell clonal expansion. About five TRBV segments, including TRBV5-6, TRBV5-1 and TRBV20-1, were significantly more frequent in patients than controls.

From the germline V gene, CDR1 is MNHEY and CDR2 is SVGAGI. A distance of 13 bases separates the germline ends of V and J, which lose 0 bases and 8 bases respectively. The CDR3 starts with the cysteine, ends with the phenylalanine, and has 14 residues. The only DNA kept is the CDR3, 42 bases in frame from the first base. Library method: PCR. Instrument used: Illumina HiSeq 2500. To reduce PCR and sequencing biases, unique molecular identifiers were incorporated into the TCR beta cDNA libraries. Roughly 500,000 cDNA molecules were obtained per 1 to 10 million input T cells, so each molecule approximated one T cell. The same protocol used for the earlier healthy control dataset was applied to prepare and sequence the patient libraries. Within a given batch, samples were prepared together, multiplexed and sequenced on the same HiSeq lane. For the original study's pipeline: MIGEC handled the raw barcoded reads, throwing out single-read molecular identifier groups before consensus assembly and CDR3 extraction. VDJtools was used for post-analysis of the clonotype tables, with diversity normalized by down-sampling every dataset to the smallest sample size. In repertoire overlap clustering, CDR3 amino acid sequences, but not nucleotide sequences, were matched to correct batch-related cross-sample contamination. TCRdb trimmed public reads at Q25 via fastp, called clones via MiXCR and kept in-frame beta chains. Rows with one shared CDR3 protein collapse into an entry with the most common genes and DNA. The V and J calls, along with clone size, are taken from TCRdb and not from the paper's own processing. This sample gives hundreds of thousands of distinct CDR3 sequences in total; more than 50% of them show up just once. The leading ten clones occupy about 11% of the sample.

To demonstrate the VDJtools post-analysis software, TCR beta repertoires were profiled from the peripheral blood of roughly 12 young patients with multiple sclerosis. The patients with multiple sclerosis were children and adolescents between roughly 6 and 17 years of age. Regarding this clonotype: Its antigen is not yet known. Per-nucleotide qualities are absent, and no much larger clonotype sits a single base away.

The chain is assembled from TRBV6-5 and TRBJ1-2; matching of 5 bases hints at TRBD1 as the D gene. Sequencing was carried out using blood. This receptor was obtained from a girl under 10 years old with multiple sclerosis. At the DNA level, the sequence is TGTGCCAGCAGTTACTCGGGCCCGGGGGACGGCTACACCTTC. Its translation is CASSYSGPGDGYTF.